These 16 T cell receptor beta chains share one sample of origin, sequenced in a study of long-term antiretroviral therapy in people with HIV. An immunoSEQ assay, version v3.0, was performed at survey level. Method: immunoSEQ multiplex PCR; TCRdb's copy keeps in-frame clones and lacks some. The sample consists of fewer than 30,000 clones, 70% to 90% of them appearing once. The sample was unsorted PBMCs, taken approximately 2.6 years after starting antiretroviral therapy. These TCRs come from a man aged 35 to 55 with HIV.

The chain couples TRBV5-4 to TRBJ2-5; 8 nucleotides align to TRBD1. CDR1 is SGHNT and CDR2 is YYREEE in the germline V gene (reference sequence). The V gene end was trimmed by 5 bases and the J gene end by 5 bases; junction bases not matched to a gene: 14. The CDR3 is 16 residues long. This chain's CDR3 is CASRRGRQGPVETQYF. CDR3 in DNA: TGTGCCAGCAGAAGGGGGAGACAGGGGCCCGTGGAGACCCAGTACTTC.

This sequence joins TRBV4-3 and TRBJ2-7; D remains unclear. CDR1 and CDR2 (germline): LGHNA, YSLEER. This CDR3 contains 15 residues. Trimming stripped 0 bases from V and 2 bases from J, with 11 bases between. CDR3: CASSQDRPGPYEQYF. In DNA, the CDR3 is TGCGCCAGCAGCCAAGATCGACCGGGTCCCTACGAGCAGTACTTC.

This chain joins TRBV10-3 and TRBJ2-7; D is perhaps TRBD1 (6 bases). The CDR3 length is 15 residues. The V gene's germline CDR1 is ENHRY and CDR2 SYGVKD. Trimming shortened V by 2 bases and J by 7 bases, and 18 bases separated the two germline ends. CDR3 sequence reads: CAISEVLSRGEEQYF. CDR3 DNA: TGTGCCATCAGTGAGGTTTTAAGCAGGGGTGAGGAGCAGTACTTC.

The chain links TRBV6-5 to TRBJ2-1; 10 bases are shared with TRBD1. Germline lookup yields CDR1 MNHEY and CDR2 SVGAGI. The trim removed 0 bases at V and 9 bases at J, leaving 8 bases unmatched. The CDR3 consists of 16 residues. The CDR3 spells CASSYSRTGGSGEQFF. Here the CDR3 DNA reads TGTGCCAGCAGTTACTCGAGGACAGGGGGTTCGGGTGAGCAGTTCTTC.

The table lists this clone with a count of one. The chain uses TRBV6-5 and TRBJ1-5; maybe TRBD1 (6 bases). The CDR3 is 14 residues long. With 6 bases removed from V and 8 bases from J, the gap between germline ends came to 17 bases. The germline V gene has CDR1 MNHEY and CDR2 SVGAGI. In nucleotides, the CDR3 is TGTGCCAGCAGACCCCACAGGGCGGATAAGCCCCAGCATTTT. This codes for CASRPHRADKPQHF.

The chain employs TRBV7-6 and TRBJ1-4; D not certain. Germline-derived CDR1 and CDR2 are SGHVS and FNYEAQ. CDR3 length equals 15 residues. Deletions cut 2 bases from V and 2 bases from J, with 9 bases between. The chain's CDR3 is CASSLTEPTNEKLFF. Here the CDR3 DNA reads TGTGCCAGCAGCTTAACAGAGCCCACTAATGAAAAACTGTTTTTT.

The chain recombines TRBV28 with TRBJ1-2; no clear D gene. The CDR3 runs 14 residues. Trimming took off 8 bases at V and 1 base at J, with 14 bases between the two ends. The germline CDR1 and CDR2 sequences are MDHEN and SYDVKM. CDR3 coding DNA: TGTGCCAGCCGCCTTGAAGGGTTTAACTATGGCTACACCTTC. This sequence encodes CASRLEGFNYGYTF.

The chain combines TRBV15 with TRBJ1-2; D gene unclear. Germline CDR1 and CDR2: LNHNV and YYDKDF (reference sequence). The V gene lost 8 bases and the J gene lost 5 bases, with 3 bases spanning the gap. This CDR3 has 9 residues. Written as DNA, the CDR3 is TGTGCCACCCATTATGGCTACACCTTC. It specifies CATHYGYTF.

This chain joins TRBV7-2 and TRBJ2-2; D not certain. Trimming took off 5 bases at V and 5 bases at J, with 15 bases between the two ends. In germline, CDR1 is SGHTA, CDR2 FQGNSA. The CDR3 has 15 amino acids. CDR3 in DNA: TGTGCCAGCAGCACCGGACGGTTAGCAACCGGGGAGCTGTTTTTT. This gives the protein CASSTGRLATGELFF.

The chain is built from TRBV13 and TRBJ2-7; no reliable D call. Trimming left V 3 bases short and J 5 bases short, with 14 bases between. The CDR3 covers 14 residues. Germline V gives CDR1 PRHDT, CDR2 FYEKMQ (reference sequence). The CDR3, as DNA: TGTGCCAGCAGCTTCGCGGAATGGCCTAACGAGCAGTACTTC. This sequence encodes CASSFAEWPNEQYF.

J is TRBJ2-1 and V is TRBV7-9; 9 positions agree with TRBD1. Germline V CDR1 and CDR2: SEHNR, FQNEAQ (reference sequence). The J segment lost 4 bases and the V segment lost 1 base, leaving 5 bases of the junction unmatched. This CDR3 is 16 amino acids long. CDR3 amino acids: CASSLDRGRRYNEQFF. The CDR3 nucleotides read TGTGCCAGCAGCTTAGACAGGGGGCGCCGTTACAATGAGCAGTTCTTC.

This chain joins TRBV19 and TRBJ2-3, with D tentatively TRBD1 (6 bases). Germline lookup yields CDR1 LNHDA and CDR2 SQIVND (reference sequence). The CDR3 totals 14 residues. V gave up 7 bases and J gave up 2 bases, with 13 bases separating them. In DNA, the CDR3 is TGTGCCAGTAAGGGGGTTCGTATCACAGATACGCAGTATTTT. Its translation is CASKGVRITDTQYF.

The chain links TRBV29-1 to TRBJ2-7, with D perhaps TRBD1 or TRBD2 (5 bases each). CDR1 and CDR2 (germline): SQVTM, ANQGSEA. V lost 4 bases and J 3 bases, leaving 13 bases between the germline ends. CDR3 length: 13 amino acids. The CDR3 DNA follows: TGCAGCGTTGGGGGGACCGTCATCTACGAGCAGTACTTC. Protein: CSVGGTVIYEQYF.

The V call is TRBV7-9, the J call TRBJ1-2; 9 bases fit TRBD1. The CDR3 runs to 15 residues. The V gene's germline CDR1 is SEHNR and CDR2 FQNEAQ (reference sequence). V lost 5 bases to trimming and J lost 4 bases; unmatched junction nucleotides: 8. CDR3 in DNA: TGTGCCAGCAGCGACGGGACAGGGAGGACCTATGGCTACACCTTC. Its protein is CASSDGTGRTYGYTF.

The chain links TRBV9 to TRBJ1-1, with D perhaps TRBD1 (5 bases). Trimming removed 5 bases at V and 3 bases at J, with 5 bases between. Per the germline V gene, CDR1 is SGDLS and CDR2 is YYNGEE. The CDR3 runs to 11 residues. CDR3 nucleotides: TGTGCCAGCAGGGGGGACACTGAAGCTTTCTTT. This sequence encodes CASRGDTEAFF.

The chain carries TRBV27 and TRBJ1-2; D may be TRBD1 (6 bases). V lost 5 bases and J 5 bases, leaving 21 bases between the germline ends. From germline, CDR1 is MNHEY and CDR2 SMNVEV (reference sequence). The CDR3 consists of 16 residues. CDR3 protein: CASSGDRTRRDYGYTF. CDR3 nucleotides: TGTGCCAGCAGTGGCGACAGGACCCGGCGGGATTATGGCTACACCTTC.